This T cell receptor beta chain was captured in a study of blood T cell repertoires in COVID-19 (dated by TCRdb to 2020 to 2022). With respect to the entire study: Samples from collaborators originated in the United States, Italy and Spain and spanned both the acute and convalescent phases of COVID-19. Deeply sampled blood TCRbeta repertoires from subjects exposed to, actively infected with, or recovered from COVID-19 were included in the dataset. The material from the prospective study consisted of cDNA or gDNA derived from T cells, B-cell-depleted T cells, or PBMCs. Where available, HLA class I and class II types were taken from metadata supplied by the sample provider and were not determined by assay-based typing. The samples were drawn from two sources: the first 160 participants of the ongoing ImmuneRACE study, and some 1,300 subjects contributed by 6 global collaborators. A freely available public database, intended as a resource for researchers studying the immune response to SARS-CoV-2, is where the repertoires were released. Nearly every sample came with metadata listing a de-identified subject ID, COVID-19 status, age in years and sex. Paper-wide results and their limitations: The quantity of clinical and demographic metadata differed by source and by participant and was supplied without curation.

The CDR3, cysteine through phenylalanine, is 12 amino acids long. Only CDR3 DNA is held: 36 bases, read in frame from base 1. The junction carries 5 bases between V and J, which are trimmed by 6 bases and 0 bases respectively. CDR1 and CDR2 are read off the germline V gene (reference sequence) as SEHNR and FQNEAQ. Each collaborating institution followed its own protocols to collect whole blood in K2EDTA tubes. For TCRbeta analysis, collaborator samples were shipped as frozen whole blood, as isolated PBMCs, or as DNA extracted from either sample type. The immunoSEQ Assay, a bias-controlled multiplex PCR, was used to amplify TCRbeta CDR3 regions from genomic DNA. The paper's data handling went like this. Nucleated cell counts per sample were estimated from amplification of reference gene primers within the assay. To quantify the absolute abundance of each unique TCRbeta CDR3 rearrangement, sequence reads were collapsed and filtered. For each sample, productive Simpson clonality was calculated as the square root of Simpson's diversity index across productive rearrangements. TCRdb obtained this table from immuneACCESS and retained in-frame rearrangements with V and J assigned. These tables miss some clones; where compared with another copy, unresolved V genes account for less than half of the shortfall, and the remainder is unexplained. Clone size and the V and J calls come from that table; the DNA yielded D and trimming. In all, the sample holds approximately 92,000 clones, and 81% of those were seen once. The top ten hold roughly 4% of the sample.

A remark on this clone: No cognate antigen has been identified for it. Per-base quality was not reported, and no clone a single base away is much larger than it.

This chain joins TRBV7-9 to TRBJ1-1; the D gene cannot be resolved reliably. This TCR was recovered from a man aged 60 to 75 with acute or convalescent COVID-19. Sequenced: peripheral blood. Here the CDR3 is given as CASRLMNTEAFF. The DNA reads as follows: TGTGCCAGCAGACTCATGAACACTGAAGCTTTCTTT. The reference TRBV7-9 and TRBJ1-1 proteins fill in what lies around the CDR3, so the full variable domain reads DTGVSQNPRHKITKRGQNVTFRCDPISEHNRLYWYRQTLGQGPEFLTYFQNEAQLEKSRLLSDRFSAERPKGSFSTLEIQRTEQGDSAMYLCASRLMNTEAFFGQGTRLTVV.